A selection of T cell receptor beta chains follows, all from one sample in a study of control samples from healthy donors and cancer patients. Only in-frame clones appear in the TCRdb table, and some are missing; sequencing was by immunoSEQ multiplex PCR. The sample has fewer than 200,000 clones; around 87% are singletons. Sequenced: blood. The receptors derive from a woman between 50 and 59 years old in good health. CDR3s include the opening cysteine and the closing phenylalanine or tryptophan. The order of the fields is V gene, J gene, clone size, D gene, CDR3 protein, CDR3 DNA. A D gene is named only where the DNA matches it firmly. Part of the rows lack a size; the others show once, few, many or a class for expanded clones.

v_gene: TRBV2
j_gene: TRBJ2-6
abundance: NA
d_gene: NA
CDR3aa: CASRTDSGANVLTF
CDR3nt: TGTGCCAGCAGGACAGATTCTGGGGCCAACGTCCTGACTTTC

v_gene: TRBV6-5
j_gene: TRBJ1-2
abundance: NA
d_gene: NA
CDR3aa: CASSYSNRFDYGYTF
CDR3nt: TGTGCCAGCAGTTACTCGAACAGGTTCGACTATGGCTACACCTTC

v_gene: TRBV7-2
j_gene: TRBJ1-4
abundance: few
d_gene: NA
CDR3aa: CASSSDSYSEKLFF
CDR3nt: TGTGCCAGCAGCTCGGACAGTTATTCTGAAAAACTGTTTTTT

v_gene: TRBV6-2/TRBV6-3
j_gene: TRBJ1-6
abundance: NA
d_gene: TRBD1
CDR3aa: CASSYGDRADSPLHF
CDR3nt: TGTGCCAGCAGTTACGGGGACAGGGCGGATTCACCCCTCCACTTT

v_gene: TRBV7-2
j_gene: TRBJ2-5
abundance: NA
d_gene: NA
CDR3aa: CASSLVGRETQYF
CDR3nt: TGTGCCAGCAGCTTAGTTGGGCGGGAGACCCAGTACTTC

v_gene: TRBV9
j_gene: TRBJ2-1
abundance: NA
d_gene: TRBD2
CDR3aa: CASSSGSAGGHAEQFF
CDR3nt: TGTGCCAGCAGCTCCGGGTCGGCGGGGGGGCATGCTGAGCAGTTCTTC

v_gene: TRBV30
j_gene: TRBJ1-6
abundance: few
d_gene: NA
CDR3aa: CACHQTLRGVNSPLHF
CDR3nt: TGTGCCTGCCACCAGACCCTGCGAGGGGTTAATTCACCCCTCCACTTT

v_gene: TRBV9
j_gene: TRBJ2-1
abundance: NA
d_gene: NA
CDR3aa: CASSVSGRALTNEQFF
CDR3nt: TGTGCCAGCAGCGTATCGGGTCGGGCTTTGACAAATGAGCAGTTCTTC

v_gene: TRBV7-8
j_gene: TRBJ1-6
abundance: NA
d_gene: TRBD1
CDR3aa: CASSYRPGGNSPLHF
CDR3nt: TGTGCCAGCAGCTACCGCCCAGGGGGTAATTCACCCCTCCACTTT

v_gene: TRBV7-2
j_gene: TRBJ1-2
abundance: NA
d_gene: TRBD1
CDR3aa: CASSSTGGAGYGYTF
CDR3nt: TGTGCCAGCAGCTCGACAGGGGGCGCGGGCTATGGCTACACCTTC

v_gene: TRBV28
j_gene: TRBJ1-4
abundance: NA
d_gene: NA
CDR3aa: CASARTTNEKLFF
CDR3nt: TGTGCCAGCGCGCGGACAACTAATGAAAAACTGTTTTTT

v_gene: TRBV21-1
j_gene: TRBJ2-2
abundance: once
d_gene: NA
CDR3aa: CASTAGSWAGELFF
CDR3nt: TGTGCCAGCACGGCAGGGTCTTGGGCCGGGGAGCTGTTTTTT

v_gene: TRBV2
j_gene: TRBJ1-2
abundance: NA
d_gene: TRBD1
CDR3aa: CASSEAGQGRGYTF
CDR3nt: TGTGCCAGCAGTGAAGCGGGACAGGGCCGTGGCTACACCTTC

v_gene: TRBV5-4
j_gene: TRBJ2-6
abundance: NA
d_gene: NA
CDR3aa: CASSLGQASGANVLTF
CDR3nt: TGTGCCAGCAGCTTGGGTCAGGCATCCGGGGCCAACGTCCTGACTTTC

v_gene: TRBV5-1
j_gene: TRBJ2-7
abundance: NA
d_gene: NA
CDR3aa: CASSLAFSGVGEQYF
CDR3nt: TGCGCCAGCAGCTTGGCTTTCTCTGGGGTGGGCGAGCAGTACTTC

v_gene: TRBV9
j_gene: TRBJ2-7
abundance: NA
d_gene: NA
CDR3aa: CASSGQPGSEQYF
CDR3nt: TGTGCCAGCAGCGGTCAGCCAGGGAGCGAGCAGTACTTC

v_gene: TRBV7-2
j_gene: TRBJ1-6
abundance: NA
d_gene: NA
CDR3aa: CASSLDAGIGSPLHF
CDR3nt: TGTGCCAGCAGCTTAGATGCAGGGATAGGGTCACCCCTCCACTTT

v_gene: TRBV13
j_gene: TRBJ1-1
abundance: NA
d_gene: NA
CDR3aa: CASSRDVLTEAFF
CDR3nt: TGTGCCAGCAGCCGGGACGTGCTCACTGAAGCTTTCTTT

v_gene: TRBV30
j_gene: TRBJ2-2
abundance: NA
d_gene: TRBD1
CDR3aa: CALTRGPGELFF
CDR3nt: TGTGCTTTGACGAGGGGGCCCGGGGAGCTGTTTTTT

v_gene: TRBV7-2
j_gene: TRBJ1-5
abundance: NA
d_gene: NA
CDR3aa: CASSLGQGRSNQPQHF
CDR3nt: TGTGCCAGCAGCTTAGGTCAGGGTCGAAGCAATCAGCCCCAGCATTTT

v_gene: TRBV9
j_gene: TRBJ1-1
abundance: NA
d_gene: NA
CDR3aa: CASSVSQTKGNTEAFF
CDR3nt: TGTGCCAGCAGCGTCTCCCAAACCAAGGGGAACACTGAAGCTTTCTTT

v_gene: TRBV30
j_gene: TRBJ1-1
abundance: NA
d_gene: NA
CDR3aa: CAWESKRGGQSEAFF
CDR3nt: TGTGCCTGGGAATCAAAACGAGGGGGGCAGAGTGAAGCTTTCTTT

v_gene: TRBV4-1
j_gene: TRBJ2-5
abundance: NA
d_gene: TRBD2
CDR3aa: CASSPPGTSEETQYF
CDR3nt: TGCGCCAGCAGCCCCCCCGGGACTAGCGAGGAGACCCAGTACTTC

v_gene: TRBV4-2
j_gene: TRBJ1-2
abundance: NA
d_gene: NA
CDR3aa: CASSQDGSYGYTF
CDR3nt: TGTGCCAGCAGCCAAGATGGATCGTATGGCTACACCTTC

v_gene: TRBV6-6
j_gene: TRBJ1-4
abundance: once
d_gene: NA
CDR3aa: CASSYSWGENKLFF
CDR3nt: TGTGCCAGCAGTTACTCATGGGGGGAAAATAAACTGTTTTTT

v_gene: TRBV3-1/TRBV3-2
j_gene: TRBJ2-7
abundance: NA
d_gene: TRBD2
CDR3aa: CASSQVAGGPAREQYF
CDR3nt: TGTGCCAGCAGCCAAGTAGCGGGAGGGCCAGCACGCGAGCAGTACTTC

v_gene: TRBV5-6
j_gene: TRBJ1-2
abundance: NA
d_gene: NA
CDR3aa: CASSLSSYGYTF
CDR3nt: TGTGCCAGCAGCTTGTCCAGTTATGGCTACACCTTC

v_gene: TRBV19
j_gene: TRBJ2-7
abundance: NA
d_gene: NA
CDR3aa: CASSISAGTYEQYF
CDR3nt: TGTGCCAGTAGTATATCGGCAGGGACCTACGAGCAGTACTTC

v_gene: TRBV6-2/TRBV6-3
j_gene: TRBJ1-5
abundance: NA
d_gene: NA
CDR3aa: CASSFRHSSNQPQHF
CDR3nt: TGTGCCAGCAGTTTCAGACATTCGAGCAATCAGCCCCAGCATTTT

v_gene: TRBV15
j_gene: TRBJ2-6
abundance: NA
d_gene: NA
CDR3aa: CATSMGRDGANVLTF
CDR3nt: TGTGCCACCAGCATGGGGCGGGATGGGGCCAACGTCCTGACTTTC